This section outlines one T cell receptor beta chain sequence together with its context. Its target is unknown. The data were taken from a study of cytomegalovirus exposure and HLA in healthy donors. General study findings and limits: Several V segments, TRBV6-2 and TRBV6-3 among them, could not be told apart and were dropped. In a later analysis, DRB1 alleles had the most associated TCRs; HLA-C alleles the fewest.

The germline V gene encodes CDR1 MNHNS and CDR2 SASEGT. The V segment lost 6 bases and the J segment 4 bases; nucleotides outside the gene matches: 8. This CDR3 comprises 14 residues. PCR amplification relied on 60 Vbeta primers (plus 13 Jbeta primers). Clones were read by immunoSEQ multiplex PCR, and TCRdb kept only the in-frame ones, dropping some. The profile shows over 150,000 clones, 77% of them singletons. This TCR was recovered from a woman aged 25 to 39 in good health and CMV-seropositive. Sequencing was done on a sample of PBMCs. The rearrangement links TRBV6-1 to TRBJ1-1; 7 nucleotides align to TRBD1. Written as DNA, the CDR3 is TGTGCCAGCAGCACTAGACAGGGAAGCACTGAAGCTTTCTTT. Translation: CASSTRQGSTEAFF.